These T cell receptor beta chains were read from a single sample in a study of tumor-infiltrating lymphocytes in primary liver carcinoma. TCRdb analysed the multiplex PCR reads with MiXCR anew, one entry per CDR3 protein. Here the sample spans 310,000 or so distinct CDR3 sequences, around three fifths being singletons. The sample consisted of peripheral blood. The receptors stem from a woman younger than 45 with primary liver carcinoma and hepatitis B virus infection. The conserved cysteine and the conserved F or W are not part of the CDR3 here. D genes are given only for firm matches.

V	D	J	CDR3
TRBV6-1	NA	TRBJ2-7	LIMGWGSYEQY
TRBV28	NA	TRBJ2-2	ASSLVTGKLF
TRBV11-2	NA	TRBJ2-1	ASSQLGYNDQF
TRBV12-3/TRBV12-4	NA	TRBJ1-5	ACRRVTRDQPQH
TRBV11-2	NA	TRBJ2-7	PSSLGASSYKQY
TRBV6-2/TRBV6-3	TRBD2	TRBJ2-1	ASTHYSGTSGRNEQF
TRBV28	NA	TRBJ1-2	ASSSITQPNYGYT
TRBV7-9	NA	TRBJ1-4	ASSLRGAGEKLF
TRBV6-5	TRBD1	TRBJ2-7	ASSYSRTGRGEQY
TRBV30	NA	TRBJ1-1	AWRGQNTEAF
TRBV4-2	TRBD1	TRBJ2-2	ASSQVFFGQEPTKNTGELF
TRBV20-1	NA	TRBJ1-4	SARDERGTNEKLF
TRBV6-2/TRBV6-3	NA	TRBJ1-1	ASRPLLNTEAF
TRBV7-9	NA	TRBJ2-7	ASSLLYRVRVDADSYEQY
TRBV5-6	TRBD2	TRBJ2-3	ASGYRQGRIAGDTDTQY
TRBV14	NA	TRBJ1-2	ASSSRRAGAYGYT
TRBV11-1	NA	TRBJ1-2	ASTFGQNYGYN
TRBV5-1	NA	TRBJ1-5	ASSLDGGNQPQH
TRBV5-6	NA	TRBJ2-1	ASSADWYEQF
TRBV12-3/TRBV12-4	NA	TRBJ1-5	ACSLGQGRPQH
TRBV28	NA	TRBJ2-7	ASSTSGEASYGQY
TRBV28	TRBD1	TRBJ2-2	ASYKGGFSNTGELF
TRBV4-1	NA	TRBJ1-5	ASSSLNTGNQPQH
TRBV13	TRBD1	TRBJ2-2	ASSLVQGEMF
TRBV6-5	TRBD2	TRBJ2-1	ASSLVLAGGLNERF
TRBV12-3/TRBV12-4	NA	TRBJ1-1	ASSLGFGGTEAF
TRBV2	NA	TRBJ2-2	TSKAAPPGELF
TRBV6-5	TRBD2	TRBJ2-1	ASSLKTSGSYNEQF
TRBV23-1	NA	TRBJ2-1	DSSRLRNRGPYNEQF
TRBV5-6	NA	TRBJ2-7	ASSGAGYEQY
TRBV14	NA	TRBJ1-1	ASSQDLGRVNTEAF
TRBV12-5	TRBD2	TRBJ2-7	ASAAGAVQY
TRBV5-8	TRBD1	TRBJ2-2	ASLGQVANTGELF
TRBV7-9	NA	TRBJ1-1	ASSLWRDTEAF
TRBV11-3	NA	TRBJ2-1	ASSLRGSGGNEQL
TRBV4-3	NA	TRBJ2-7	AGSLRNYEQH
TRBV11-2	NA	TRBJ1-1	ASSPTRMNTEAF
TRBV7-9	NA	TRBJ2-1	ASSTPRNEQF
TRBV15	TRBD2	TRBJ2-7	ATSRALAGVNEQY
TRBV13	TRBD1	TRBJ2-7	ASSSGQAAHEQY
TRBV11-2	NA	TRBJ1-1	ADSLEAGGLAEAF
TRBV12-3/TRBV12-4	NA	TRBJ1-2	ASTVASGRAGYT
TRBV5-6	NA	TRBJ2-3	ASSRGLDTQY
TRBV6-2/TRBV6-3	NA	TRBJ2-5	ASSYPDSLQETQY
TRBV11-3	NA	TRBJ2-1	ASKTPGSYNEQF
TRBV11-2	NA	TRBJ2-1	ASSFGGNEQF
TRBV12-3/TRBV12-4	NA	TRBJ1-1	ASRSGRVSEAF
TRBV29-1	TRBD2	TRBJ2-3	SEREAGVNTQY
TRBV28	NA	TRBJ2-4	ASGRPLGGAKNIQY
TRBV19	TRBD1	TRBJ2-7	ASSVDRGYEQY
TRBV6-5	TRBD2	TRBJ2-3	ASGTSGFSTDTQY
TRBV7-9	TRBD1	TRBJ2-7	ASSLDGGQGFSYEQY